A single sample is the source of the 24 T cell receptor beta chains below, sequenced in a study of T cell responses to AZD1222 COVID-19 vaccine. Data came from immunoSEQ multiplex PCR; TCRdb stores just in-frame clones and leaves some out. The sample holds roughly 110,000 clones; 88% are singletons and the top ten take 6.5%. Sequencing was performed on peripheral blood, taken 28 days after the second AZD1222 dose. These receptors came from an adult who received the AZD1222 COVID-19 vaccine.

J is TRBJ1-1 and V is TRBV6-5; TRBD1 is a possible D gene (5 bases). The CDR3 has 16 amino acids. V lost 0 bases, J lost 5 bases, and 16 bases lay in between. CDR1 is MNHEY, CDR2 SVGAGI, per germline. The CDR3 bases are TGTGCCAGCAGTTACTCGAATCGGGGGTCGGAAACTGAAGCTTTCTTT. Translated: CASSYSNRGSETEAFF.

In this sample, this clone turned up once. J is TRBJ1-4 and V is TRBV5-1; 10 bases fit TRBD1. CDR1 and CDR2 from the germline V gene are SGHRS and YFSETQ. The ends lost 4 bases at V and 5 bases at J; junction bases unmatched: 5. The length of the CDR3 is 15 residues. The CDR3 nucleotides read TGCGCCAGCAGCAGCGGACAGGGGGTAAATGAAAAACTGTTTTTT. Its translation is CASSSGQGVNEKLFF.

The chain carries TRBV4-3 and TRBJ2-6; D not resolved. This CDR3 comprises 14 residues. CDR1 and CDR2 (germline): LGHNA, YSLEER. The germline V and J ends were trimmed by 3 bases and 1 base, with 4 bases remaining between them. CDR3 region: CASSHGSGANVLTF. As DNA, the CDR3 is TGCGCCAGCAGCCACGGTTCTGGGGCCAACGTCCTGACTTTC.

The chain links TRBV28 to TRBJ2-1; TRBD2 agrees at 9 bases. The germline V gene has CDR1 MDHEN and CDR2 SYDVKM. The CDR3 spans 13 residues. The junction had 6 bases not matched to a gene; V was cut back by 6 bases and J by 9 bases. The CDR3 sequence is CASRASGETEQFF. The CDR3 nucleotides are TGTGCCAGCAGGGCTAGCGGGGAGACTGAGCAGTTCTTC.

This clone was observed a single time. The rearrangement joins TRBV3-1 (or the pseudogene TRBV3-2) to TRBJ2-1; no clear D gene. Trimming shortened V by 1 base and J by 9 bases, and 13 bases separated the two germline ends. This CDR3 has 14 amino acids. Germline CDR1 LGHDT, CDR2 YNNKEL (reference sequence). The CDR3 DNA reads TGTGCCAGCAGCCAAGGACCCTCGTTTTCTGAGCAGTTCTTC. This gives the protein CASSQGPSFSEQFF.

The chain uses TRBV19 and TRBJ1-3, with D perhaps TRBD1 (5 bases). Deletions cut 7 bases from V and 1 base from J, with 17 bases between. The CDR3 has 16 residues. Germline V gene data show CDR1 as LNHDA and CDR2 as SQIVND (reference sequence). CDR3 region: CASTIGVPISGNTIYF. The DNA for the CDR3 is TGTGCCAGTACCATAGGGGTACCTATATCTGGAAACACCATATATTTT.

The gene calls are TRBV23-1 and TRBJ2-1, with D possibly being TRBD2 (6 bases). TRBV23-1 is treated as an ORF (open reading frame) with a function not yet certain. The germline V and J ends were trimmed by 2 bases and 4 bases, with 15 bases remaining between them. The CDR3 consists of 16 residues. The CDR3 is CASSQDLAGRYNEQFF. In DNA form, the CDR3 reads TGCGCCAGCAGTCAAGACCTTGCGGGGCGATACAATGAGCAGTTCTTC.

V is TRBV28 and J is TRBJ1-2; 8 positions match TRBD1. The V and J ends lost 5 bases and 4 bases, in that order; junction bases with no gene match: 0. The CDR3 has 12 residues. Germline V gives CDR1 MDHEN, CDR2 SYDVKM. Here the CDR3 DNA reads TGTGCCAGCAGTGGGACAGGCTATGGCTACACCTTC. It codes for CASSGTGYGYTF.

The rearrangement uses TRBV29-1 and TRBJ1-3; D not certain. This CDR3 has 14 residues. Germline V gene sequence: CDR1 SQVTM, CDR2 ANQGSEA. The germline V and J ends were trimmed by 3 bases and 4 bases, with 13 bases remaining between them. DNA for the CDR3: TGCAGCGTTGAGATCGGGGTGCGGGGAAACACCATATATTTT. This codes for CSVEIGVRGNTIYF.

CDR3 coding DNA: TGTGCCAGCAGCCCAGGCACTCGGAATGAGCAGTTCTTC. It codes for CASSPGTRNEQFF. This chain joins TRBV28 and TRBJ2-1, with D unresolved. Per the germline V gene, CDR1 is MDHEN and CDR2 is SYDVKM. V gave up 6 bases and J gave up 7 bases, with 13 bases separating them. The CDR3 has 13 residues.

The V call is TRBV29-1, the J call TRBJ1-4, with D possibly TRBD1 on 5 matching bases. The CDR3 sequence is 13 residues long. The germline CDR1 and CDR2 sequences are SQVTM and ANQGSEA. Trimming removed 1 base at V and 6 bases at J, with 9 bases between. Written as DNA, the CDR3 is TGCAGCGTTGAAGGGGGGAAAGATGAAAAACTGTTTTTT. Its translation is CSVEGGKDEKLFF.

The chain recombines TRBV11-2 with TRBJ1-1; D might be TRBD1 (5 bases). This CDR3 has 13 amino acids. The V and J ends lost 3 bases and 3 bases respectively, with 8 bases between them. Germline loops: CDR1 SGHAT, CDR2 FQNNGV. The CDR3 bases are TGTGCCAGCAGCTTGGGGGAGTACACTGAAGCTTTCTTT. Its protein is CASSLGEYTEAFF. The full variable domain, in which reference TRBV11-2 and TRBJ1-1 provide the parts outside the CDR3, is EAGVAQSPRYKIIEKRQSVAFWCNPISGHATLYWYQQILGQGPKLLIQFQNNGVVDDSQLPKDRFSAERLKGVDSTLKIQPAKLEDSAVYLCASSLGEYTEAFFGQGTRLTVV.

The chain recombines TRBV5-6 with TRBJ2-7; 11 nucleotides match TRBD2. The CDR3 length is 14 residues. V trimming: 4 bases; J trimming: 5 bases; junction bases outside the gene matches: 5. Germline lookup yields CDR1 SGHDT and CDR2 YYEEEE. CDR3 in amino acids: CASSDSGGADEQYF. The CDR3 nucleotides read TGTGCCAGCAGCGATAGCGGGGGGGCTGACGAGCAGTACTTC.

This clone was observed once. The V and J genes are TRBV3-1 (or the pseudogene TRBV3-2) and TRBJ1-2; D unclear. There are 14 residues in the CDR3. Germline V gene lookup returns CDR1 LGHDT and CDR2 YNNKEL (reference sequence). Between the trimmed V and J ends, which lost 0 bases and 0 bases, there was a span of 5 bases. The CDR3 protein is CASSQEYSNYGYTF. The CDR3 nucleotides are TGTGCCAGCAGCCAAGAATACTCTAACTATGGCTACACCTTC.

The rearrangement joins TRBV18 to TRBJ1-2; 7 bases are a match to TRBD1. Per germline, CDR1 KGHSH and CDR2 LQKENI. V trimming: 5 bases; J trimming: 3 bases; junction bases outside the gene matches: 3. CDR3 length: 13 residues. CDR3 amino acids: CASSDGQDYGYTF. Here the CDR3 DNA reads TGTGCCAGCTCAGACGGACAGGACTATGGCTACACCTTC.

Here the CDR3 reads CASSLGRVNQPQHF. DNA of the CDR3: TGTGCCAGCAGTCTCGGGAGGGTCAATCAGCCCCAGCATTTT. The chain combines TRBV6-5 with TRBJ1-5; D gene unclear. The germline V gene encodes CDR1 MNHEY and CDR2 SVGAGI. This CDR3 is 14 amino acids long. Trimming stripped 5 bases from V and 3 bases from J, with 11 bases between.

CDR3 loop: CASSYNRRDTEAFF. CDR3 sequence (DNA): TGTGCCAGCAGTTATAATCGCCGGGACACTGAAGCTTTCTTT. This chain links TRBV6-5 with TRBJ1-1; unclear D gene. This CDR3 is 14 amino acids long. Between the trimmed V and J ends, which lost 3 bases and 3 bases, there was a span of 11 bases. CDR1 and CDR2 (germline): MNHEY, SVGAGI.

This clone was seen a few times. This chain connects TRBV27 to TRBJ1-1; the D is unclear. There are 16 residues in the CDR3. CDR1 MNHEY and CDR2 SMNVEV come from the germline V gene (reference sequence). The germline V and J ends were trimmed by 5 bases and 1 base, with 17 bases remaining between them. The CDR3 spells CASSPSGRTKNTEAFF. The CDR3 coding sequence is TGTGCCAGCAGTCCCTCAGGAAGGACGAAGAACACTGAAGCTTTCTTT.

In DNA form, the CDR3 reads TGTGCCAGCAGCACCCGGACTAGCGGACAAGAGACCCAGTACTTC. It is translated as CASSTRTSGQETQYF. The chain employs TRBV5-4 and TRBJ2-5; TRBD2 matches 10 bases. Germline CDR1 is SGHNT and CDR2 is YYREEE (reference sequence). The CDR3 is made up of 15 amino acids. V trimming: 4 bases; J trimming: 2 bases; junction bases outside the gene matches: 5.

In its sample, this clone was seen a few times. J is TRBJ1-2 and V is TRBV4-2, with 7 bases fitting TRBD1. The length of the CDR3 is 15 residues. In germline, CDR1 is LGHNA, CDR2 YNFKEQ. With V trimmed by 0 bases and J by 3 bases, 4 bases remained unmatched. The CDR3 spells CASSQDQQGYYGYTF. CDR3 nucleotide sequence: TGTGCCAGCAGCCAAGATCAACAGGGGTACTATGGCTACACCTTC.

The rearrangement uses TRBV10-1 and TRBJ2-3, with D uncertain. Germline CDR1 and CDR2: WNHNN and SYGVQD (reference sequence). V dropped 3 bases and J dropped 3 bases, with 22 bases sitting between them. There are 18 residues in the CDR3. CDR3 sequence (DNA): TGCGCCAGCAGTGACTCCCTCATCTCCGGGCCACAAACAGATACGCAGTATTTT. Its translation: CASSDSLISGPQTDTQYF.

The genes are TRBV7-3 and TRBJ1-6; D is ambiguous. The length of the CDR3 is 13 residues. The germline V gene has CDR1 SGHTA and CDR2 FQGTGA. V dropped 0 bases and J dropped 7 bases, with 4 bases sitting between them. The CDR3 nucleotides are TGTGCCAGCAGCTTAACGGGGAATTCACCCCTCCACTTT. Residues: CASSLTGNSPLHF.

The CDR3 bases are TGTGCCAGCAGCTTAGGGGTTCAGGGAAACACCGGGGAGCTGTTTTTT. This codes for CASSLGVQGNTGELFF. This chain joins TRBV7-8 and TRBJ2-2; D might be TRBD1 (5 bases). The CDR3 contains 16 residues. Trimming removed 1 base from V and 2 bases from J, with 11 bases in between. Germline CDR1 SGHVS, CDR2 FQNEAQ.

As to this clone: Other DNA sequences within the sample encode an identical CDR3. The chain recombines TRBV19 with TRBJ2-3; D is unresolved. Germline CDR1 is LNHDA and CDR2 is SQIVND (reference sequence). The CDR3 runs 10 residues. Trimming left V 10 bases short and J 4 bases short, with 6 bases between. CDR3 nucleotide sequence: TGTGCCACGGAATCAGATACGCAGTATTTT. Translating gives CATESDTQYF.